The T cell receptor (beta chain) described here comes from a study of blood T cell repertoires in COVID-19. On the study more broadly: There were acute and convalescent COVID-19 samples, and they came from the United States, Italy and Spain. The cDNA or gDNA used as material had been derived from T cells, B-cell-depleted T cells, or PBMCs.

Germline V gene data show CDR1 as SGHTA and CDR2 as FQGNSA. The CDR3 is made up of 16 amino acids. Trimming shortened V by 0 bases and J by 8 bases, and 17 bases separated the two germline ends. Methods used by the authors: Scientists estimated how many nucleated cells there were by amplifying reference gene primers. Profiled with immunoSEQ multiplex PCR; TCRdb holds only in-frame clones, not every one. V and J calls and clone size are copied from that table; D and trimming were computed from the DNA. This table has approximately 250,000 clones, about 83% appearing once. The receptor's source is a human donor in a cohort sampled during active COVID-19. V usage is TRBV7-2 and J usage is TRBJ2-1; perhaps TRBD2 as D (6 bases). The material sequenced was peripheral blood. DNA of the CDR3: TGTGCCAGCAGCTTAGCAGGGACTGGTCCCCAAGATGAGCAGTTCTTC. It translates to CASSLAGTGPQDEQFF.